These 22 T cell receptor beta chains came from one sample sequenced in a study of OX40 agonist ivuxolimab in advanced cancers. Profiling relied on immunoSEQ multiplex PCR, and the TCRdb table lists in-frame clones only, not all of them. Seen here are 75,000 to 100,000 clones, roughly 91% observed once, and the top ten hold around 0.72%. Sequenced material: CD4+ or CD8+ T cells sorted from blood, taken in a trial of the OX40 agonist ivuxolimab. Receptors originate from an adult with an advanced solid tumor such as melanoma, head and neck, liver or kidney cancer.

This rearrangement joins TRBV4-3 to TRBJ1-2; the D is unclear. CDR3 length: 15 residues. V was pared by 0 bases and J by 4 bases, with 12 bases between. The germline CDR1 and CDR2 sequences are LGHNA and YSLEER. The CDR3 is CASSQDWPGGYGYTF. Here the CDR3 DNA reads TGCGCCAGCAGCCAAGATTGGCCGGGTGGCTATGGCTACACCTTC.

The rearrangement uses TRBV18 and TRBJ2-1; D may be TRBD2 (6 bases). Germline CDR1 is KGHSH and CDR2 is LQKENI. The CDR3 has 15 amino acids. The germline V and J ends were trimmed by 5 bases and 0 bases, with 11 bases remaining between them. The CDR3 sequence is CASSTGASSYNEQFF. CDR3 DNA: TGTGCCAGCTCAACGGGAGCGAGCTCCTACAATGAGCAGTTCTTC.

This clone was observed once. The chain is built from TRBV14 and TRBJ2-1; the D is unclear. The CDR3 length is 13 residues. V lost 7 bases, J lost 1 base, and 8 bases lay in between. Per germline, CDR1 SGHDN and CDR2 FVKESK. CDR3 in amino acids: CASTLESYNEQFF. In nucleotides, the CDR3 is TGTGCCAGCACCCTAGAGTCCTACAATGAGCAGTTCTTC.

About this clone: One junction end does not reproduce the germline sequence, and a read error may be involved. This CDR3 is also generated by other DNA sequences in the sample. The J gene is TRBJ1-1, the V gene TRBV7-2; D may be TRBD1 (5 bases). The CDR3 sequence is 15 residues long. Germline assignment: CDR1 SGHTA and CDR2 FQGNSA. The CDR3 sequence: CASSFWTLKGTEAFF. CDR3 bases: TGTGCTAGCAGCTTCTGGACACTCAAAGGAACTGAAGCTTTCTTT.

V usage is TRBV5-1 and J usage is TRBJ2-7, with 10 bases aligning to TRBD1. The CDR3 loop spans 14 amino acids. Trimming removed 2 bases from V and 2 bases from J; junction bases left unmatched: 1. Germline CDR1 and CDR2: SGHRS and YFSETQ. The CDR3 loop reads CASSLGQGAYEQYF. The CDR3, as DNA: TGCGCCAGCAGCTTAGGACAGGGGGCCTACGAGCAGTACTTC.

V usage is TRBV10-3 and J usage is TRBJ2-7; TRBD2 aligns across 7 bases. The CDR3 is 15 amino acids. The germline CDR1 and CDR2 sequences are ENHRY and SYGVKD. V was clipped by 2 bases and J by 6 bases; unmatched bases: 10. The CDR3 DNA is TGTGCCATCAGTGAGGCGGCGGGAGCCCTTTCCGAGCAGTACTTC. As protein: CAISEAAGALSEQYF.

V usage is TRBV5-1 and J usage is TRBJ1-1, with D possibly being TRBD1 (6 bases). Trimming took 3 bases from V and 1 from J, leaving 7 bases between them. CDR3 size: 13 residues. CDR1 SGHRS and CDR2 YFSETQ come from the germline V gene. The CDR3 DNA reads as TGCGCCAGCAGCTCCAGGGGGAACACTGAAGCTTTCTTT. It translates to CASSSRGNTEAFF.

This clone was seen once. The J gene is TRBJ1-1, the V gene TRBV7-9, with D hard to call. The germline gives CDR1 SEHNR, CDR2 FQNEAQ (reference sequence). The length of the CDR3 is 14 residues. V was cut by 0 bases and J by 0 bases, with 5 bases left in between. As DNA, the CDR3 is TGTGCCAGCAGCTTAGCCGTATTGAACACTGAAGCTTTCTTT. It is translated as CASSLAVLNTEAFF.

The V call is TRBV4-1, the J call TRBJ1-2; D unresolved. CDR3 length: 14 amino acids. Trimming stripped 0 bases from V and 5 bases from J, with 10 bases between. Germline assignment: CDR1 MGHRA and CDR2 YSYEKL. CDR3 bases: TGCGCCAGCAGCCAAGACGTTCCCTTTTATGGCTACACCTTC. Its protein is CASSQDVPFYGYTF.

The V and J genes are TRBV19 and TRBJ2-3, with 11 bases matching TRBD2. The J segment lost 5 bases and the V segment lost 6 bases, leaving 4 bases of the junction unmatched. In germline, CDR1 is LNHDA, CDR2 SQIVND (reference sequence). The CDR3 extends over 14 amino acids. The CDR3 here is CASSSLAGGDTQYF. CDR3 nucleotide sequence: TGTGCCAGTAGCTCGCTAGCGGGAGGAGATACGCAGTATTTT.

V and J are TRBV19 and TRBJ1-2, with D perhaps matching TRBD1 (5 bases). From germline, CDR1 is LNHDA and CDR2 SQIVND (reference sequence). V lost 0 bases to trimming and J lost 6 bases, with 11 bases between them. This CDR3 is 14 amino acids long. The CDR3 sequence: CASSIETGGHGYTF. The CDR3 bases are TGTGCCAGTAGTATAGAAACAGGCGGGCATGGCTACACCTTC. Full variable domain (remainder filled in from reference TRBV19 and TRBJ1-2): DGGITQSPKYLFRKEGQNVTLSCEQNLNHDAMYWYRQDPGQGLRLIYYSQIVNDFQKGDIAEGYSVSREKKESFPLTVTSAQKNPTAFYLCASSIETGGHGYTFGSGTRLTVV.

The chain uses TRBV18 and TRBJ1-2; D remains ambiguous. Germline lookup yields CDR1 KGHSH and CDR2 LQKENI. The CDR3 sequence is 13 residues long. V was trimmed by 3 bases and J by 2 bases, leaving 7 bases between them. The CDR3 spells CASSPIGNYGYTF. The CDR3 DNA is TGTGCCAGCTCACCGATCGGGAACTATGGCTACACCTTC.

The chain is built from TRBV6-5 and TRBJ2-2; D not certain. Trimming stripped 2 bases from V and 5 bases from J, with 9 bases between. The length of the CDR3 is 14 residues. Germline V gives CDR1 MNHEY, CDR2 SVGAGI. The CDR3, as DNA: TGTGCCAGCAGTTACACAAAAAGGACCGGGGAGCTGTTTTTT. Residues: CASSYTKRTGELFF.

V is TRBV29-1 and J is TRBJ1-1; 7 nucleotides agree with TRBD1. This CDR3 spans 12 amino acids. The germline gives CDR1 SQVTM, CDR2 ANQGSEA. V was pared by 5 bases and J by 3 bases, with 3 bases of the junction left unmatched. CDR3 coding DNA: TGCAGCGTTTCTACAGGGGACACTGAAGCTTTCTTT. This translates into CSVSTGDTEAFF.

V is TRBV6-4 and J is TRBJ1-2; D is possibly TRBD1 (5 bases). The length of the CDR3 is 13 residues. Trimming shortened V by 5 bases and J by 2 bases, and 9 bases separated the two germline ends. Germline assignment: CDR1 MRHNA and CDR2 SNTAGT. The chain's CDR3 is CASSRDRNYGYTF. Here the CDR3 DNA reads TGTGCCAGCAGTAGAGACAGAAACTATGGCTACACCTTC.

This clone was picked up one time. The CDR3 region is CASSLSGSPEAFF. In DNA form, the CDR3 reads TGTGCCAGCAGTTTATCAGGGTCCCCTGAAGCTTTCTTT. This rearrangement joins TRBV28 to TRBJ1-1; possibly TRBD1 for D (5 bases). Looked up from germline, CDR1 is MDHEN and CDR2 is SYDVKM. The CDR3 runs 13 residues. Trimming took 1 base from V and 6 from J, leaving 9 bases between them.

The chain carries TRBV27 and TRBJ1-1; no clear D gene. Trimming shortened V by 0 bases and J by 0 bases, and 5 bases separated the two germline ends. Germline CDR1 reads MNHEY; CDR2 reads SMNVEV (reference sequence). CDR3 length: 14 residues. CDR3 residues: CASSLSSMNTEAFF. The DNA for the CDR3 is TGTGCCAGCAGTTTATCCTCCATGAACACTGAAGCTTTCTTT.

J is TRBJ2-5 and V is TRBV7-8, with 8 bases lining up with TRBD2. The V gene end was trimmed by 10 bases and the J gene end by 5 bases; junction bases not matched to a gene: 9. Germline V gene data show CDR1 as SGHVS and CDR2 as FQNEAQ. The CDR3 runs 13 residues. The CDR3 DNA sequence: TGTGCCATATCTCGGGGGGGCCGCGAGACCCAGTACTTC. It codes for CAISRGGRETQYF.

This clone was counted once. J is TRBJ2-7 and V is TRBV10-3; D may correspond to TRBD1 or TRBD2 (5 bases each). The CDR3 contains 13 residues. CDR1 ENHRY and CDR2 SYGVKD come from the germline V gene. Deletions cut 9 bases from V and 2 bases from J, with 14 bases between. CDR3 region: CAISTGAAYEQYF. CDR3 nucleotides: TGTGCCATAAGTACCGGGGCCGCCTACGAGCAGTACTTC.

The V gene is TRBV29-1, the J gene TRBJ2-5; D perhaps matches TRBD2 (6 bases). Germline CDR1 and CDR2: SQVTM and ANQGSEA. Trimming shortened V by 3 bases and J by 1 base, and 9 bases separated the two germline ends. The CDR3 has 13 amino acids. CDR3 sequence: CSVDRRGQETQYF. The CDR3 nucleotides are TGCAGCGTTGACCGGCGGGGCCAAGAGACCCAGTACTTC.

The V and J genes are TRBV6-1 and TRBJ1-3; D remains unclear. With 0 bases removed from V and 2 bases from J, the gap between germline ends came to 17 bases. Germline V gene sequence: CDR1 MNHNS, CDR2 SASEGT. The CDR3 is made up of 18 amino acids. The CDR3 DNA reads as TGTGCCAGCAGTGAAGCGGGTTGGAGAGGGTTAACTGGAAACACCATATATTTT. It encodes CASSEAGWRGLTGNTIYF.

This clone was seen once. V usage is TRBV19 and J usage is TRBJ2-2; D is possibly TRBD2 (5 bases). Germline-derived CDR1 and CDR2 are LNHDA and SQIVND (reference sequence). The ends were cut back, 9 bases at V and 2 bases at J, with 16 bases in the middle. The CDR3 loop spans 15 amino acids. The CDR3 is CASLSGPVNTGELFF. The CDR3 DNA reads TGTGCCAGCTTAAGCGGCCCCGTTAACACCGGGGAGCTGTTTTTT.